The sequence of this T cell receptor beta chain was determined in a study of T cells in women clearing cervical HPV infection. Study summary: Cases were women with histologically confirmed HPV16-related CIN3 or worse, including 2 invasive cancers. Points from the study as a whole: Cases and controls were distinguished at AUC approximately 0.8 by richness and V genes. TRBV6-7 relative abundance averaged approximately 0.1% in cases and less than 0.2% in controls.

As concerns this clone: The antigen is unknown. The read ends 3 residues early relative to the CDR3; the germline J gene fills the gap.

Germline V lookup: CDR1 SGHTA, CDR2 FQGTGA. The CDR3 runs 14 residues. V was pared by 7 bases and J by 1 base, with 4 bases of the junction left unmatched. Assay: immunoSEQ multiplex PCR; the TCRdb copy retains only in-frame clones and omits some. Its listing shows about 19,000 clones. Each participant carried one incident cervical HPV16 infection only. This TCR was recovered from a woman aged 18 to 75 with a cervical HPV16 infection that either progressed to CIN3+ or cleared (not recorded which). This chain connects TRBV7-3 to TRBJ2-1; 7 bases agree with TRBD2. Sequencing input: blood buffy coat. CDR3 DNA (partial): TGTGCCAGCAAGCGGGACCCTTCCTACAATGAG. Protein sequence: CASKRDPSYNE. The CDR3 reads in full as CASKRDPSYNEQFF.